The 30 T cell receptor beta chains presented below share a single source sample, sequenced in a study of T cell changes during pregnancy in multiple sclerosis. Profiled with immunoSEQ multiplex PCR; TCRdb holds only in-frame clones, not every one. The sample yields 11,000 or so clones, around 84% seen once. Sequences were derived from CD8+ T cells from peripheral blood mononuclear cells, sampled after pregnancy. Receptors originate from a female donor in good health, enrolled as a control in a pregnancy study.

The genes are TRBV4-1 and TRBJ1-5, with a tentative D call TRBD1 (5 bases). There are 16 residues in the CDR3. Trimming left V 0 bases short and J 7 bases short, with 16 bases between. Germline CDR1 MGHRA, CDR2 YSYEKL. The CDR3 bases are TGCGCCAGCAGCCAAGATCCCCTGGGGCCCTGGCAGCCCCAGCATTTT. Protein product: CASSQDPLGPWQPQHF.

V usage is TRBV6-5 and J usage is TRBJ1-1; tentative D call: TRBD1 (6 bases). Germline CDR1 and CDR2: MNHEY and SVGAGI. V was cut by 6 bases and J by 4 bases, with 15 bases left in between. The CDR3 consists of 14 residues. The CDR3 here is CASRPSQGSTEAFF. The CDR3 DNA reads TGTGCCAGCAGGCCCTCCCAGGGGTCCACTGAAGCTTTCTTT.

This clone was picked up one time. This chain connects TRBV19 to TRBJ1-2, with 7 bases that match TRBD1. This CDR3 has 13 residues. Trimming at V came to 7 bases and at J to 8 bases, leaving 10 bases not matched to a gene. CDR1 is LNHDA and CDR2 is SQIVND in the germline V gene (reference sequence). CDR3 coding DNA: TGTGCCAGTACCCCGACAGGGACCGTCGGCTACACCTTC. Translating gives CASTPTGTVGYTF.

The chain combines TRBV11-2 with TRBJ2-1, with 10 bases fitting TRBD1. Per germline, CDR1 SGHAT and CDR2 FQNNGV. J lost 9 bases, V lost 3 bases, and 8 bases had no gene match. The CDR3 is made up of 15 amino acids. CDR3 in amino acids: CASSFPGQGLREQFF. The CDR3 region has the DNA TGTGCCAGCAGCTTCCCGGGACAGGGGTTGCGTGAGCAGTTCTTC.

The V call is TRBV7-9, the J call TRBJ2-1; D might be TRBD2 (6 bases). There are 12 residues in the CDR3. The V gene's germline CDR1 is SEHNR and CDR2 FQNEAQ (reference sequence). Trimming stripped 2 bases from V and 12 bases from J, with 11 bases between. The CDR3 loop reads CASSLYTGGQFF. CDR3 DNA: TGTGCCAGCAGCTTATATACCGGGGGGCAGTTCTTC.

The J gene is TRBJ2-1, the V gene TRBV6-5; D is uncertain. The CDR3 has 15 amino acids. CDR1 MNHEY and CDR2 SVGAGI come from the germline V gene. With 0 bases removed from V and 0 bases from J, the gap between germline ends came to 6 bases. DNA for the CDR3: TGTGCCAGCAGTTACTCCCTCCCCTCCTACAATGAGCAGTTCTTC. It is translated as CASSYSLPSYNEQFF.

The chain couples TRBV6-1 to TRBJ1-5, with TRBD1 matching 9 bases. CDR1 and CDR2 (germline): MNHNS, SASEGT. The CDR3 extends over 13 amino acids. V dropped 7 bases and J dropped 9; count of bases not matched to a gene: 7. In DNA, the CDR3 is TGTGCCAGCACCGACAGGGGGTGGGGGCCCCAGCATTTT. This sequence encodes CASTDRGWGPQHF.

The gene calls are TRBV25-1 and TRBJ2-2; 7 nucleotides match TRBD1. The CDR3 runs to 14 residues. Germline CDR1 MGHDK, CDR2 SYGVNS. Trimming at V came to 6 bases and at J to 7 bases, leaving 8 bases not matched to a gene. The CDR3, as DNA: TGTGCCAGCAGCCGGTCAGGGGGACACGGGGAGCTGTTTTTT. Its protein product is CASSRSGGHGELFF.

The chain has TRBV11-2 and TRBJ1-2; a possible D gene is TRBD1 (6 bases). The V gene lost 8 bases and the J gene lost 3 bases, with 19 bases spanning the gap. Germline CDR1 is SGHAT and CDR2 is FQNNGV. CDR3 length equals 15 residues. The CDR3 loop is CASSEMGALDYGYTF. In nucleotides, the CDR3 is TGTGCCAGCTCCGAAATGGGGGCACTCGACTATGGCTACACCTTC.

This rearrangement joins TRBV6-5 to TRBJ2-7; the match to TRBD2 covers 7 bases. The CDR3 covers 15 residues. J lost 3 bases, V lost 0 bases, and 5 bases had no gene match. Germline V gene sequence: CDR1 MNHEY, CDR2 SVGAGI. The DNA of the CDR3 is TGTGCCAGCAGTTACTCTGCTAGCGGCAACTACGAGCAGTACTTC. As protein: CASSYSASGNYEQYF.

The chain has TRBV4-3 and TRBJ2-1, with TRBD2 matching over 9 bases. V shed 0 bases, J shed 5 bases, and the junction held 11 bases outside the gene matches. The CDR3 has 18 residues. Germline values: CDR1 LGHNA, CDR2 YSLEER. CDR3 sequence: CASSQDGAGGREHNEQFF. The DNA for the CDR3 is TGCGCCAGCAGCCAAGATGGGGCGGGGGGGCGGGAGCACAATGAGCAGTTCTTC.

V gene TRBV27 combines with J gene TRBJ2-7, with 7 bases aligning to TRBD2. Germline CDR1 MNHEY, CDR2 SMNVEV (reference sequence). The CDR3 sequence is 14 residues long. Trimming cost V 2 bases and J 1 base; bases outside gene matches: 2. CDR3 nucleotide sequence: TGTGCCAGCAGTTTAGGGCGGGGGTCCTACGAGCAGTACTTC. Translating gives CASSLGRGSYEQYF.

J is TRBJ1-5 and V is TRBV7-9; 9 positions match TRBD1. Looked up from germline, CDR1 is SEHNR and CDR2 is FQNEAQ (reference sequence). The V and J ends lost 7 bases and 10 bases, in that order; junction bases with no gene match: 11. The CDR3 extends over 14 amino acids. The chain's CDR3 is CASTSGQGTEPQHF. CDR3 bases: TGTGCCAGCACCTCAGGACAGGGGACAGAACCCCAGCATTTT.

CDR3 bases: TGCAGCGCCGGGACAGGGGACGGACAGCCCCAGCATTTT. Translation gives CSAGTGDGQPQHF. The chain links TRBV29-1 to TRBJ1-5; 10 bases agree with TRBD1. The CDR3 consists of 13 residues. CDR1 and CDR2 from the germline V gene are SQVTM and ANQGSEA. V gave up 7 bases and J gave up 7 bases; unmatched junction bases: 7.

V gene TRBV11-2 combines with J gene TRBJ1-6; D is uncertain. CDR3 length equals 14 residues. CDR1 is SGHAT, CDR2 FQNNGV, per germline. V dropped 2 bases and J dropped 8 bases, with 10 bases sitting between them. The CDR3 region has the DNA TGTGCCAGCAGCTTAAGCCGGTACGATTCACCCCTCCACTTT. It yields the protein CASSLSRYDSPLHF.

The chain uses TRBV19 and TRBJ2-1; 11 bases map to TRBD2. V shed 4 bases, J shed 4 bases, and the junction held 6 bases outside the gene matches. Germline CDR1 LNHDA, CDR2 SQIVND (reference sequence). This CDR3 comprises 16 residues. The CDR3: CASSTGLAGPYNEQFF. As DNA, the CDR3 is TGTGCCAGTAGTACCGGACTAGCGGGCCCGTACAATGAGCAGTTCTTC.

The chain employs TRBV6-5 and TRBJ2-1; maybe TRBD1 (6 bases). CDR1 and CDR2 (germline): MNHEY, SVGAGI. This CDR3 contains 11 residues. Trimming cost V 10 bases and J 10 bases, with 14 bases left between them. The CDR3 protein is CATFLGTEQFF. The CDR3, as DNA: TGTGCCACCTTCTTGGGGACAGAGCAGTTCTTC.

In this sample, this clone turned up once. The V and J genes are TRBV6-5 and TRBJ2-1; 7 nucleotides line up with TRBD2. This CDR3 has 14 residues. Germline loops: CDR1 MNHEY, CDR2 SVGAGI. Trimming cost V 2 bases and J 7 bases; bases outside gene matches: 5. This CDR3 reads CASSYLTAGNEQFF. CDR3 DNA: TGTGCCAGCAGTTACCTGACAGCGGGGAATGAGCAGTTCTTC.

This chain uses TRBV19 with TRBJ2-2, with a weak D call TRBD1 (5 bases). There are 14 residues in the CDR3. CDR1 is LNHDA and CDR2 is SQIVND in the germline V gene (reference sequence). V lost 5 bases and J lost 0, with 7 bases in between. DNA of the CDR3: TGTGCCAGTAGTTGGACAACGAACACCGGGGAGCTGTTTTTT. Its translation: CASSWTTNTGELFF.

Points on this clone: The junction shows a germline mismatch at one end, possibly a read error. This chain connects TRBV7-7 to TRBJ1-5, with D maybe TRBD1 (6 bases). The CDR3 totals 13 residues. Germline CDR1 and CDR2: SSHAT and FNYEAQ (reference sequence). Here the CDR3 DNA reads TGTGCTAGCAGCTGGGGGCCCAATCAGCCCCAGCATTTT. This gives the protein CASSWGPNQPQHF.

The chain has TRBV6-1 and TRBJ2-7, with a weak D call TRBD1 (6 bases). The CDR3 spans 16 residues. The V end was cut by 1 base, the J end by 0 bases, with 13 bases between. Germline loops: CDR1 MNHNS, CDR2 SASEGT. The CDR3 DNA follows: TGTGCCAGCAGTGAAGTGGCAGGGGCTTACTCCTACGAGCAGTACTTC. It yields the protein CASSEVAGAYSYEQYF.

This clone was counted once. The V call is TRBV11-2, the J call TRBJ2-7; 10 bases fit TRBD1. J was trimmed by 0 bases and V by 1 base; bases with no gene match: 6. The CDR3 has 17 amino acids. Germline V lookup: CDR1 SGHAT, CDR2 FQNNGV. CDR3 loop: CASSLGTGGTSSYEQYF. The CDR3 DNA is TGTGCCAGCAGCTTAGGGACAGGGGGAACATCCTCCTACGAGCAGTACTTC.

This clone occurred once. This chain links TRBV7-2 with TRBJ2-2; unclear D gene. Trimming left V 2 bases short and J 2 bases short, with 9 bases between. The CDR3 totals 15 residues. The germline gives CDR1 SGHTA, CDR2 FQGNSA. CDR3 nucleotide sequence: TGTGCCAGCAGCTTACTTAGCCGTAACACCGGGGAGCTGTTTTTT. It codes for CASSLLSRNTGELFF.

The chain couples TRBV7-9 to TRBJ2-1; TRBD1 might be the D (7 bases). Germline V CDR1 and CDR2: SEHNR, FQNEAQ (reference sequence). V was cut by 5 bases and J by 5 bases, with 13 bases left in between. CDR3 length: 14 residues. CDR3 nucleotides: TGTGCCAGCAGCCAGGGGGGCAGACACAATGAGCAGTTCTTC. Its protein product is CASSQGGRHNEQFF. The complete variable domain, with remaining parts taken from reference TRBV7-9 and TRBJ2-1, reads DTGVSQNPRHKITKRGQNVTFRCDPISEHNRLYWYRQTLGQGPEFLTYFQNEAQLEKSRLLSDRFSAERPKGSFSTLEIQRTEQGDSAMYLCASSQGGRHNEQFFGPGTRLTVL.

The J gene is TRBJ2-1, the V gene TRBV11-3; D remains ambiguous. The germline CDR1 and CDR2 sequences are SGHNT and YENEEA. This CDR3 has 15 residues. With 5 bases removed from V and 4 bases from J, the gap between germline ends came to 15 bases. For the CDR3, the DNA is TGTGCCAGCAGCCCAGCGAATAGGCTATACAATGAGCAGTTCTTC. This encodes CASSPANRLYNEQFF. The entire variable domain, with the rest obtained from reference TRBV11-3 and TRBJ2-1, is as follows: EAGVVQSPRYKIIEKKQPVAFWCNPISGHNTLYWYLQNLGQGPELLIRYENEEAVDDSQLPKDRFSAERLKGVDSTLKIQPAELGDSAVYLCASSPANRLYNEQFFGPGTRLTVL.

This clone was seen just once. V gene TRBV4-2 combines with J gene TRBJ2-1; D is possibly TRBD2 (6 bases). This CDR3 has 15 amino acids. Germline V gene sequence: CDR1 LGHNA, CDR2 YNFKEQ. Trimming removed 0 bases from V and 6 bases from J, with 12 bases in between. The CDR3 coding sequence is TGTGCCAGCAGCCAAGATCTGGGGACTTCCAATGAGCAGTTCTTC. It yields the protein CASSQDLGTSNEQFF.

The chain links TRBV7-9 to TRBJ2-3; possibly TRBD2 for D (5 bases). Trimming pared 1 base from V and 5 bases from J, leaving 10 bases between. Germline-derived CDR1 and CDR2 are SEHNR and FQNEAQ (reference sequence). This CDR3 comprises 14 residues. CDR3 protein: CASSLVLGLDTQYF. CDR3 sequence (DNA): TGTGCCAGCAGCTTAGTACTAGGTTTAGATACGCAGTATTTT.

Turning to this clone: A read error may account for a junction end that differs from germline. The V and J genes are TRBV9 and TRBJ1-2; a weak D match, TRBD1 (5 bases). The CDR3 covers 17 residues. Germline CDR1 reads SGDLS; CDR2 reads YYNGEE. The chain's CDR3 is CASSHDKIQGLTYSYTF. CDR3 coding DNA: TGTGCCAGCAGCCATGACAAAATTCAGGGTTTGACCTATAGCTACACCTTC.

This sequence joins TRBV27 and TRBJ2-2; 12 nucleotides line up with TRBD1. From germline, CDR1 is MNHEY and CDR2 SMNVEV (reference sequence). The length of the CDR3 is 17 residues. After removal of 2 bases from V and 7 bases from J, the junction contained 8 bases not matched to a gene. CDR3 bases: TGTGCCAGCAGTTTAACCGGGACAGGGGGCGTTTACGGGGAGCTGTTTTTT. Translation gives CASSLTGTGGVYGELFF.

This clone was found a few times. The CDR3 bases are TGTGCCAGCAGTGGCGCACTCATGAACACTGAAGCTTTCTTT. Protein product: CASSGALMNTEAFF. The chain combines TRBV6-1 with TRBJ1-1; D is unclear. Between the trimmed V and J ends, which lost 4 bases and 0 bases, there was a span of 9 bases. This CDR3 spans 14 amino acids. Germline CDR1 is MNHNS and CDR2 is SASEGT.